The 22 T cell receptor beta chains listed next were all sequenced from one sample in a study of OX40 agonist ivuxolimab in advanced cancers. TCRdb's copy holds only in-frame clones and misses some; the assay was immunoSEQ multiplex PCR. The table lists about 93,000 clones, approximately 94% of them singletons. Sequencing was performed on CD4+ or CD8+ T cells sorted from blood, taken in a trial of the OX40 agonist ivuxolimab. All receptors come from an adult with an advanced solid tumor such as melanoma, head and neck, liver or kidney cancer.

The chain carries TRBV5-1 and TRBJ2-2; perhaps TRBD1 as D (6 bases). The CDR3 covers 14 residues. V lost 4 bases to trimming and J lost 4 bases, with 11 bases between them. Per the germline V gene, CDR1 is SGHRS and CDR2 is YFSETQ. The CDR3 nucleotides are TGCGCCAGCAGCGGGACATTGGGCACCGGGGAGCTGTTTTTT. It is translated as CASSGTLGTGELFF.

The chain combines TRBV6-5 with TRBJ2-5; D possibly corresponds to TRBD2 (5 bases). From germline, CDR1 is MNHEY and CDR2 SVGAGI. The V end was cut by 2 bases, the J end by 5 bases, with 12 bases between. This CDR3 spans 14 amino acids. CDR3 nucleotides: TGTGCCAGCAGTTACAGCTCCAGAGGGGAGACCCAGTACTTC. It specifies CASSYSSRGETQYF.

The chain carries TRBV4-2 and TRBJ2-2, with TRBD2 matching 8 bases. From germline, CDR1 is LGHNA and CDR2 YNFKEQ. After removal of 5 bases from V and 5 bases from J, the junction contained 10 bases not matched to a gene. CDR3 length: 16 residues. The CDR3 reads CASSNPGLVGTGELFF. Here the CDR3 DNA reads TGTGCCAGCAGCAACCCGGGACTAGTGGGGACCGGGGAGCTGTTTTTT.

This chain joins TRBV10-3 and TRBJ1-1; no clear D. CDR1 and CDR2 from the germline V gene are ENHRY and SYGVKD. V gave up 2 bases and J gave up 6 bases, with 10 bases separating them. CDR3 length: 13 residues. Here the CDR3 DNA reads TGTGCCATCAGTGAGGCAGGCAGCCCTGAAGCTTTCTTT. Translation: CAISEAGSPEAFF.

This clone is a singleton in its sample. V usage is TRBV30 and J usage is TRBJ2-1; D is uncertain. This CDR3 is 11 amino acids long. Germline V CDR1 and CDR2: GTSNPN, SVGIG (reference sequence). Trimming stripped 7 bases from V and 7 bases from J, with 11 bases between. CDR3 region: CAFPVGNEQFF. DNA for the CDR3: TGTGCCTTCCCGGTGGGGAATGAGCAGTTCTTC.

The rearrangement links TRBV7-9 to TRBJ1-5; D gene unclear. The germline V and J ends were trimmed by 5 bases and 7 bases, with 9 bases remaining between them. CDR1 SEHNR and CDR2 FQNEAQ come from the germline V gene (reference sequence). The CDR3 totals 12 residues. CDR3 protein: CASSKGRQPQHF. The CDR3 bases are TGTGCCAGCAGCAAGGGCCGGCAGCCCCAGCATTTT. Variable domain in full (rest from reference TRBV7-9 and TRBJ1-5): DTGVSQNPRHKITKRGQNVTFRCDPISEHNRLYWYRQTLGQGPEFLTYFQNEAQLEKSRLLSDRFSAERPKGSFSTLEIQRTEQGDSAMYLCASSKGRQPQHFGDGTRLSIL.

V usage is TRBV27 and J usage is TRBJ2-5; TRBD2 aligns across 9 bases. This CDR3 comprises 15 residues. Germline CDR1 is MNHEY and CDR2 is SMNVEV (reference sequence). V shed 4 bases and J 4 bases; nucleotides not matched to a gene: 7. The CDR3 loop is CASSSRLAEGETQYF. DNA of the CDR3: TGTGCCAGCAGTTCTCGACTAGCGGAGGGAGAGACCCAGTACTTC.

This sequence joins TRBV6-6 and TRBJ2-5; the match to TRBD2 covers 11 bases. V lost 6 bases, J lost 1 base, and 7 bases stayed unmatched. Per the germline V gene, CDR1 is MNHNY and CDR2 is SVGAGI (reference sequence). This CDR3 is built from 16 residues. CDR3 sequence: CASSLLTSGSQETQYF. CDR3 coding DNA: TGTGCCAGCAGCCTCCTAACTAGCGGGAGCCAAGAGACCCAGTACTTC.

The J gene is TRBJ1-5, the V gene TRBV19; TRBD1 might be the D (5 bases). CDR1 and CDR2 from the germline V gene are LNHDA and SQIVND (reference sequence). Trimming took 7 bases from V and 0 from J, leaving 19 bases between them. The CDR3 consists of 17 residues. CDR3 coding DNA: TGTGCCAGTACCGAGACAGATGGCAGGTATAGCAATCAGCCCCAGCATTTT. The encoded protein is CASTETDGRYSNQPQHF.

The chain uses TRBV5-5 and TRBJ2-1, with TRBD2 matching 8 bases. The CDR3 is 15 amino acids. Germline CDR1 and CDR2: SGHKS and YYEKEE (reference sequence). V dropped 1 base and J dropped 8; count of bases not matched to a gene: 8. Here the CDR3 DNA reads TGTGCCAGCAGCTTGAATGCGGGAGGAGCAGATGAGCAGTTCTTC. Protein product: CASSLNAGGADEQFF.

V is TRBV6-6 and J is TRBJ2-7; D might be TRBD1 or TRBD2, each matching 6 bases. Germline V lookup: CDR1 MNHNY, CDR2 SVGAGI (reference sequence). Deletions cut 5 bases from V and 7 bases from J, with 18 bases between. The CDR3 consists of 14 residues. CDR3 coding DNA: TGTGCCAGCAGTCCAAGGGGGGCTGTTTGGGAGCAGTACTTC. Its protein product is CASSPRGAVWEQYF.

The chain uses TRBV7-9 and TRBJ2-1; D might be TRBD2 (6 bases). Between the trimmed V and J ends, which lost 8 bases and 5 bases, there was a span of 13 bases. CDR3 length equals 13 residues. CDR1 is SEHNR and CDR2 is FQNEAQ in the germline V gene (reference sequence). The DNA of the CDR3 is TGTGCCAGCGTCGCGGGACTCGACAATGAGCAGTTCTTC. Protein sequence: CASVAGLDNEQFF.

This sequence joins TRBV5-4 and TRBJ1-2; no definite D call. V was shortened by 6 bases and J by 0 bases, with 6 bases between the two germline ends. Germline assignment: CDR1 SGHNT and CDR2 YYREEE (reference sequence). This CDR3 is 12 amino acids long. CDR3 protein: CASIGANYGYTF. The CDR3, as DNA: TGTGCCAGCATCGGCGCTAACTATGGCTACACCTTC.

CDR3 amino acids: CASSQDRGGGNEQYF. The CDR3 region has the DNA TGCGCCAGCAGCCAAGACCGCGGGGGTGGCAACGAGCAGTACTTC. The genes are TRBV4-1 and TRBJ2-7; TRBD2 matches 7 bases. Trimming at V came to 0 bases and at J to 5 bases, leaving 7 bases not matched to a gene. Per the germline V gene, CDR1 is MGHRA and CDR2 is YSYEKL. The CDR3 has 15 residues.

This chain links TRBV4-1 with TRBJ1-4; 11 bases are a match to TRBD1. This CDR3 contains 14 residues. Germline V gene data show CDR1 as MGHRA and CDR2 as YSYEKL. Trimming cost V 8 bases and J 7 bases; bases outside gene matches: 6. DNA for the CDR3: TGCGCCAGCTCACCCGGGACAGGGGGTGAAAAACTGTTTTTT. Its translation is CASSPGTGGEKLFF.

V usage is TRBV28 and J usage is TRBJ1-3; TRBD1 matches 7 bases. This CDR3 comprises 17 residues. The germline CDR1 and CDR2 sequences are MDHEN and SYDVKM. Trimming cost V 3 bases and J 2 bases; bases outside gene matches: 10. This chain's CDR3 is CASSLPPAGGAGNTIYF. The CDR3 DNA is TGTGCCAGCAGTTTGCCCCCCGCAGGGGGAGCTGGAAACACCATATATTTT.

J is TRBJ2-1 and V is TRBV5-5; the D gene is possibly TRBD1 (6 bases). Germline loops: CDR1 SGHKS, CDR2 YYEKEE (reference sequence). The germline V and J ends were trimmed by 4 bases and 4 bases, with 9 bases remaining between them. CDR3 length: 13 residues. CDR3 residues: CASSLDSYNEQFF. The CDR3 nucleotides read TGTGCCAGCAGCCTGGACAGTTACAATGAGCAGTTCTTC.

The chain combines TRBV11-2 with TRBJ2-2, with D possibly being TRBD1 (6 bases). CDR1 is SGHAT and CDR2 is FQNNGV in the germline V gene. This CDR3 is built from 18 residues. V was pared by 4 bases and J by 6 bases, with 24 bases between. This chain's CDR3 is CASSSSYTGSSQSGELFF. CDR3 DNA sequence: TGTGCCAGCAGCTCATCCTACACAGGGAGTTCTCAGTCCGGGGAGCTGTTTTTT.

With regard to this clone: This same CDR3 is encoded by further DNA sequences in the sample. This chain connects TRBV13 to TRBJ2-3, with a tentative D call TRBD2 (5 bases). V was shortened by 4 bases and J by 6 bases, with 14 bases between the two germline ends. This CDR3 has 14 residues. Germline loops: CDR1 PRHDT, CDR2 FYEKMQ (reference sequence). In nucleotides, the CDR3 is TGTGCCAGCAGCTCCTACTTGGAGGCTGATACGCAGTATTTT. Protein sequence: CASSSYLEADTQYF.

The rearrangement joins TRBV7-8 to TRBJ2-7; a weak D match, TRBD2 (6 bases). Between the trimmed V and J ends, which lost 4 bases and 6 bases, there was a span of 16 bases. Germline CDR1 SGHVS, CDR2 FQNEAQ. The CDR3 consists of 14 residues. CDR3: CASSSTGLPREQYF. The CDR3 region has the DNA TGTGCCAGCAGCTCTACGGGACTCCCCCGCGAGCAGTACTTC.

The chain couples TRBV9 to TRBJ2-7; no firm D call. Germline loops: CDR1 SGDLS, CDR2 YYNGEE. The V and J ends lost 4 bases and 5 bases respectively, with 22 bases between them. CDR3 length: 16 residues. This chain's CDR3 is CASSPLGKDPHDEQYF. CDR3 in DNA: TGTGCCAGCAGCCCCCTTGGTAAGGATCCGCACGACGAGCAGTACTTC.

The V gene is TRBV7-8, the J gene TRBJ2-2; either TRBD1 or TRBD2 may supply D (5 bases each). This CDR3 contains 16 residues. Trimming took 2 bases from V and 3 from J, leaving 13 bases between them. The germline gives CDR1 SGHVS, CDR2 FQNEAQ. The CDR3 protein is CASSLYTGLDTGELFF. The CDR3 DNA sequence: TGTGCCAGCAGCTTATACACAGGACTTGACACCGGGGAGCTGTTTTTT.